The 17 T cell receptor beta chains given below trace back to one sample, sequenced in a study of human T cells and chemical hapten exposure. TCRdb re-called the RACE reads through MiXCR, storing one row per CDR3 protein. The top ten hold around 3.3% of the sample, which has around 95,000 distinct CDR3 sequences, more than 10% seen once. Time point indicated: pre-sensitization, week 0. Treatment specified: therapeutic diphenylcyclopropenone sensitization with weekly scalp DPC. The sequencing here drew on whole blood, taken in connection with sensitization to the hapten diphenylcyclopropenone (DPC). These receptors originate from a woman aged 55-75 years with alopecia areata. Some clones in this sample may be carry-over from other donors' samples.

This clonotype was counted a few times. CDR3 sequence reads: CATSSAGNTGELFF. The CDR3 region has the DNA TGTGCCACCAGTTCAGCGGGGAACACCGGGGAGCTGTTTTTT. The chain is built from TRBV24-1 and TRBJ2-2, with D possibly TRBD2 on 6 matching bases. Germline CDR1 is KGHDR and CDR2 is SFDVKD. V gave up 6 bases and J gave up 1 base, with 8 bases separating them. The CDR3 extends over 14 amino acids.

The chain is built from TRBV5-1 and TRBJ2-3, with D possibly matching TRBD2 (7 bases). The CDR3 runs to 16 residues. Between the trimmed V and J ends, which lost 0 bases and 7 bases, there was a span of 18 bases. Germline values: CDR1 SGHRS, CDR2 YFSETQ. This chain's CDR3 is CASSLEGEGGRHTQYF. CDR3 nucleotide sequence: TGCGCCAGCAGCTTGGAGGGGGAGGGAGGTCGCCATACGCAGTATTTT.

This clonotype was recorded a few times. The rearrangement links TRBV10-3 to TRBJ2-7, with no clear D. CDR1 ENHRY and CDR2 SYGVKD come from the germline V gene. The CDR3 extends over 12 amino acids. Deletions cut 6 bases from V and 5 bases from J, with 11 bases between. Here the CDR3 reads CAISSRQNEQYF. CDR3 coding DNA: TGTGCCATCAGCTCCCGACAAAACGAGCAGTACTTC.

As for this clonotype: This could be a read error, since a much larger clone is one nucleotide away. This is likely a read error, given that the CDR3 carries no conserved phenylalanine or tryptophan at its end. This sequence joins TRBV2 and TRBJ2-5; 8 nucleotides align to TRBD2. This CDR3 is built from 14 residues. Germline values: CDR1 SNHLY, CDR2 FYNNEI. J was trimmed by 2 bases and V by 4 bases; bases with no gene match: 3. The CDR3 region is CASSARGDQETQYI. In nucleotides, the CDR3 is TGTGCCAGCAGTGCGCGGGGGGATCAAGAGACCCAGTACATC.

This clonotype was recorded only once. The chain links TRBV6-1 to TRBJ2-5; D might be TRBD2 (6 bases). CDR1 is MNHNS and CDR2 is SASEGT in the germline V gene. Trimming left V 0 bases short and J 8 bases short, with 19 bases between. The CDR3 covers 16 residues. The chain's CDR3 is CASSEASLGGPDTQYF. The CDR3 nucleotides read TGTGCCAGCAGTGAAGCGAGTCTGGGGGGACCGGATACCCAGTACTTC.

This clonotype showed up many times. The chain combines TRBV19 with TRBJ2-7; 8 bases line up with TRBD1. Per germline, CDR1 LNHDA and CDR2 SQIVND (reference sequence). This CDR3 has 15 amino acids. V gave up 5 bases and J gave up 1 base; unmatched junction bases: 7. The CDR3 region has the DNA TGTGCCAGTAGTTCACAGGGGGAAAGATCCTACGAGCAGTACTTC. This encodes CASSSQGERSYEQYF.

The CDR3 reads CASSITAVPNYNEQFF. The CDR3 region has the DNA TGCGCCAGCAGCATTACGGCGGTCCCCAACTACAATGAGCAGTTCTTC. This chain connects TRBV5-1 to TRBJ2-1; D gene ambiguous. This CDR3 spans 16 amino acids. Germline CDR1 reads SGHRS; CDR2 reads YFSETQ. V shed 4 bases and J shed 3 bases, with 17 bases lying between them.

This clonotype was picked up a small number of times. The CDR3 loop is CASSLVRATGELFF. CDR3 coding DNA: TGTGCCAGCAGCTTAGTTCGAGCGACCGGGGAGCTGTTTTTT. The chain has TRBV11-2 and TRBJ2-2, with D uncertain. Trimming pared 1 base from V and 5 bases from J, leaving 8 bases between. Germline lookup yields CDR1 SGHAT and CDR2 FQNNGV. The CDR3 has 14 amino acids.

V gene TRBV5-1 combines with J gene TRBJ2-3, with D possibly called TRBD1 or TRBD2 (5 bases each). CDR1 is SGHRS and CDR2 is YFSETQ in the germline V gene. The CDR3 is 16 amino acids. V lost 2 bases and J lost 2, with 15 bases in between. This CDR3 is CASSFEGRPYTDTQYF. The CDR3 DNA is TGCGCCAGCAGCTTCGAGGGACGTCCTTACACAGATACGCAGTATTTT. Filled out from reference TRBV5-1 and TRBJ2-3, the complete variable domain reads KAGVTQTPRYLIKTRGQQVTLSCSPISGHRSVSWYQQTPGQGLQFLFEYFSETQRNKGNFPGRFSGRQFSNSRSEMNVSTLELGDSALYLCASSFEGRPYTDTQYFGPGTRLTVL.

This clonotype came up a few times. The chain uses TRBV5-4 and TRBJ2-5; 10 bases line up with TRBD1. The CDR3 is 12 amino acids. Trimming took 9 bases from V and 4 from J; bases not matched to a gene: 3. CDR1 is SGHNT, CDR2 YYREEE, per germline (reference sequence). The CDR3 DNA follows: TGTGCCACGGGACAGGGGATAGAGACCCAGTACTTC. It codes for CATGQGIETQYF.

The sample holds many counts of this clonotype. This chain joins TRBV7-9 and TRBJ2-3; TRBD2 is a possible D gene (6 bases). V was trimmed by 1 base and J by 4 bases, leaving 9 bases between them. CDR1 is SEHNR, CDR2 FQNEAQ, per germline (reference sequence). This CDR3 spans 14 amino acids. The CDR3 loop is CASSLGSGADTQYF. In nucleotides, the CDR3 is TGTGCCAGCAGCTTAGGGTCGGGGGCAGATACGCAGTATTTT.

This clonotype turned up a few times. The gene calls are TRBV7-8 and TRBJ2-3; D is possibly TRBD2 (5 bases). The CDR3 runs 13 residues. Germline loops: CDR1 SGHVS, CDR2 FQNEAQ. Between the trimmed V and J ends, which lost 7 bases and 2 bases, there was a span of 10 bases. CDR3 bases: TGTGCCAGCACTCGAGGGATCACAGATACGCAGTATTTT. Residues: CASTRGITDTQYF.

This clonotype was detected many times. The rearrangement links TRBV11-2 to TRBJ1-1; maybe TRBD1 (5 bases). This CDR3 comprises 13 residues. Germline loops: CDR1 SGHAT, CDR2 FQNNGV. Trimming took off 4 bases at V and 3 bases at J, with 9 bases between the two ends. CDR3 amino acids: CASSSQVDTEAFF. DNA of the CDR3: TGTGCCAGCAGCTCACAGGTAGACACTGAAGCTTTCTTT.

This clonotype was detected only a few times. This CDR3 reads CSASGAGGSSYEQYF. The CDR3, as DNA: TGCAGCGCGTCCGGGGCAGGGGGAAGCTCCTACGAGCAGTACTTC. This chain joins TRBV29-1 and TRBJ2-7; TRBD1 matches at 7 bases. The CDR3 covers 15 residues. CDR1 is SQVTM, CDR2 ANQGSEA, per germline. The J segment lost 0 bases and the V segment lost 7 bases, leaving 12 bases of the junction unmatched.

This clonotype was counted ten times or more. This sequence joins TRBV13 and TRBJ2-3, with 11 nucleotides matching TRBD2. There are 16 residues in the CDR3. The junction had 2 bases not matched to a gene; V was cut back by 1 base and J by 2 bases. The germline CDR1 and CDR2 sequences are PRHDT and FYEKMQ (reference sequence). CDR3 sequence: CASSLVLAGVTDTQYF. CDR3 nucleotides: TGTGCCAGCAGCTTAGTACTAGCGGGGGTCACAGATACGCAGTATTTT.

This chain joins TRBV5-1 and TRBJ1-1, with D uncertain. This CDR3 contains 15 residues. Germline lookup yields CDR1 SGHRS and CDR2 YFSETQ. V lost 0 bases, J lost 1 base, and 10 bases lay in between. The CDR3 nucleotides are TGCGCCAGCAGCTTGGAGGGCGGAGGGAACACTGAAGCTTTCTTT. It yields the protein CASSLEGGGNTEAFF. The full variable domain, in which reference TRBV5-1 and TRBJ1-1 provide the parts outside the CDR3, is KAGVTQTPRYLIKTRGQQVTLSCSPISGHRSVSWYQQTPGQGLQFLFEYFSETQRNKGNFPGRFSGRQFSNSRSEMNVSTLELGDSALYLCASSLEGGGNTEAFFGQGTRLTVV.

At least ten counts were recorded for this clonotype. CDR3 sequence reads: CASSQETGQVINEQFF. The DNA for the CDR3 is TGTGCCAGCAGCCAAGAAACGGGACAGGTCATCAATGAGCAGTTCTTC. J is TRBJ2-1 and V is TRBV3-1; 8 bases line up with TRBD1. The V segment lost 0 bases and the J segment 6 bases; nucleotides outside the gene matches: 7. The CDR3 length is 16 residues. Per the germline V gene, CDR1 is LGHDT and CDR2 is YNNKEL (reference sequence).